This T cell receptor (beta chain) appears in the sequencing data of a study of patients and donors after allogeneic stem cell transplantation. CDR1 is SGHRS, CDR2 YFSETQ, per germline. This CDR3 has 15 amino acids. V gave up 0 bases and J gave up 8 bases, with 15 bases separating them. In TCRdb, the RT-PCR reads were re-called with MiXCR into one record per CDR3 protein. Of about 410,000 distinct CDR3 sequences in the sample, 16% were seen once. This sequence originates from a human donor who was either an allogeneic HSCT recipient or a stem cell or donor lymphocyte infusion donor (not recorded which). It is not recorded whose cells these are; they may come from a transplant donor. The sequenced sample was blood, either unsorted or a sorted T cell fraction (not recorded which). This chain links TRBV5-1 with TRBJ2-1, with D possibly matching TRBD1 (6 bases). CDR3: CASSLVGAQGHEQFF. In nucleotides, the CDR3 is TGCGCCAGCAGCTTGGTGGGGGCTCAAGGGCATGAGCAGTTCTTC.